The 9 T cell receptor beta chains in this list originate from one sample, sequenced in a study of T cell clonality in common variable immunodeficiency. Using immunoSEQ multiplex PCR, the repertoire was profiled, and TCRdb retains in-frame clones only, with some absent. This repertoire holds 40,000 to 55,000 clones, and none appear only once. The specimen was peripheral blood mononuclear cells. The source is a person aged 18 to 70 in good health.

The table lists this clone with many counts. The part of the CDR3 DNA that was read is TGTGCCAGCAGCGTGACCGGGACTAGCGGGGGGGAGCGCAATGAG. This encodes CASSVTGTSGGERNE. The CDR3 reads in full as CASSVTGTSGGERNEQFF. The V and J genes are TRBV9 and TRBJ2-1, with 16 bases matching TRBD2. The read ends 3 residues before the CDR3 terminus; that terminus is restored from the germline J gene. V was clipped by 2 bases and J by 6 bases; unmatched bases: 8. Looked up from germline, CDR1 is SGDLS and CDR2 is YYNGEE. The CDR3 is 18 amino acids. Combining the CDR3 with reference TRBV9 and TRBJ2-1 gives the whole variable domain DSGVTQTPKHLITATGQRVTLRCSPRSGDLSVYWYQQSLDQGLQFLIQYYNGEERAKGNILERFSAQQFPDLHSELNLSSLELGDSALYFCASSVTGTSGGERNEQFFGPGTRLTVL.

In its sample, this clone was seen many times. The missing CDR3 end, 3 residues past where the read stops, is filled in from the germline J gene. V gene TRBV6-2 or TRBV6-3 combines with J gene TRBJ2-5; 10 bases line up with TRBD2. The germline V gene has CDR1 MNHEY and CDR2 SVGEGT. V gave up 0 bases and J gave up 4 bases; unmatched junction bases: 8. The CDR3 has 17 residues. The sequenced CDR3 bases are TGTGCCAGCAGTTACTCGAGATCTAGCGGGGGTGGAGAGACC. Translation gives CASSYSRSSGGGET. The full-length CDR3 reads as CASSYSRSSGGGETQYF.

This clone was counted between two and nine times. The CDR3 end falls 3 residues outside the read, so it is completed with the germline J gene. The chain joins TRBV7-7 to TRBJ2-3, with 9 bases lining up with TRBD1. This CDR3 contains 14 residues. The V gene end was trimmed by 5 bases and the J gene end by 5 bases; junction bases not matched to a gene: 5. CDR1 is SSHAT and CDR2 is FNYEAQ in the germline V gene (reference sequence). The CDR3 protein is CASSTGTGLDTQYF. The covered CDR3 bases are TGTGCCAGCAGCACCGGGACAGGGCTAGATACG.

With regard to this clone: The CDR3 end falls 3 residues outside the read, so it is completed with the germline J gene. The gene calls are TRBV18 and TRBJ1-2; maybe TRBD1 (5 bases). Germline-derived CDR1 and CDR2 are KGHSH and LQKENI. The CDR3 consists of 14 residues. The sequenced part of the CDR3 DNA is TGTGCCAGCTCAGTAAATCCCGACAGCTACGAC. Residues: CASSVNPDSYD. The entire CDR3 sequence reads CASSVNPDSYDYTF.

The sample holds a few counts of this clone. The read terminates 3 residues ahead of where the CDR3 ends, so the germline J gene completes it. The chain has TRBV7-2 and TRBJ1-2; 8 bases agree with TRBD1. This CDR3 has 14 amino acids. Germline V gene data show CDR1 as SGHTA and CDR2 as FQGNSA. The CDR3 is CASSRTGMASDYTF. CDR3 DNA (partial): TGTGCCAGCAGCCGGACAGGGATGGCTAGCGAC. Supplemented by reference TRBV7-2 and TRBJ1-2, the full variable domain reads GAGVSQSPSNKVTEKGKDVELRCDPISGHTALYWYRQSLGQGLEFLIYFQGNSAPDKSGLPSDRFSAERTGGSVSTLTIQRTQQEDSAVYLCASSRTGMASDYTFGSGTRLTVV.

This clone has at least ten counts. The read ends 3 residues shy of where the CDR3 ends; the end is completed using the germline J gene. The V and J genes are TRBV6-2 or TRBV6-3 and TRBJ2-2; 8 nucleotides match TRBD2. Trimming removed 2 bases from V and 4 bases from J; junction bases left unmatched: 6. Germline V lookup: CDR1 MNHEY, CDR2 SVGEGT. This CDR3 is 16 amino acids long. The sequenced CDR3 bases are TGTGCCAGCAGTTACCTACGGGGGGGCCTCACCGGGGAG. Amino acids: CASSYLRGGLTGE. In full, the CDR3 reads CASSYLRGGLTGELFF.

This clone occurred many times. The read comes to an end 3 residues before the CDR3 does, leaving the germline J gene to fill in the end. V usage is TRBV18 and J usage is TRBJ1-2; TRBD1 matches 8 bases. Germline CDR1 KGHSH, CDR2 LQKENI. V trimming: 4 bases; J trimming: 1 base; junction bases outside the gene matches: 5. This CDR3 region has 15 residues. The CDR3 sequence is CASSRNRGDNYGYTF. The sequenced part of the CDR3 DNA is TGTGCCAGCTCACGTAACAGGGGGGATAACTATGGC.

This clone appeared a few times. The sequenced fragment ends 3 residues before the CDR3 boundary, so the rest is inferred from the germline J gene. The V gene is TRBV18, the J gene TRBJ1-2; weak D call: TRBD1 (5 bases). This CDR3 contains 15 residues. The germline CDR1 and CDR2 sequences are KGHSH and LQKENI. CDR3 DNA, as far as it was read: TGTGCCAGCTCACCGCTAGCGGGGGTCACAGATACC. Residues: CASSPLAGVTDT. The entire CDR3 protein reads CASSPLAGVTDTYTF.

In its sample, this clone was seen many times. With the read ending 3 residues before the CDR3 end, the germline J gene is used to fill in that end. The chain uses TRBV12-3 or TRBV12-4 and TRBJ2-5; 9 bases are a match to TRBD1. The CDR3 is 14 amino acids. V lost 5 bases, J lost 5 bases, and 6 bases stayed unmatched. The CDR3 protein is CASSQGTGWETQYF. Incomplete CDR3 DNA: TGTGCCAGCAGTCAAGGGACAGGGTGGGAGACC.